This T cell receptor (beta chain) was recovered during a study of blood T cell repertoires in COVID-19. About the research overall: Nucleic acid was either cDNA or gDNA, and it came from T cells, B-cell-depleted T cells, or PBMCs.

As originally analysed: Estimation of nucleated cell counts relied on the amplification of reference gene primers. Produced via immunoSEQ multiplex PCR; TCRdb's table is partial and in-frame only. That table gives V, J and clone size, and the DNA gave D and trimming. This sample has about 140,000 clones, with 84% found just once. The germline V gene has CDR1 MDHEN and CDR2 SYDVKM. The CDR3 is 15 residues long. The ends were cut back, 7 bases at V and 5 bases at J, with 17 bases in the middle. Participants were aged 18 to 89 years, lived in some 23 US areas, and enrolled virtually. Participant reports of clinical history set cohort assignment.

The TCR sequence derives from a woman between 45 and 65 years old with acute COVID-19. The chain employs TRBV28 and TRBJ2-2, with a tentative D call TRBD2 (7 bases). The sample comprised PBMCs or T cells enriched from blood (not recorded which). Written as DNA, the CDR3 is TGTGCCAGCAATATTCCGGGGGGCGCGACCGGGGAGCTGTTTTTT. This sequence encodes CASNIPGGATGELFF. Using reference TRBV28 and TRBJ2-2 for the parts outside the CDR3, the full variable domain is DVKVTQSSRYLVKRTGEKVFLECVQDMDHENMFWYRQDPGLGLRLIYFSYDVKMKEKGDIPEGYSVSREKKERFSLILESASTNQTSMYLCASNIPGGATGELFFGEGSRLTVL.